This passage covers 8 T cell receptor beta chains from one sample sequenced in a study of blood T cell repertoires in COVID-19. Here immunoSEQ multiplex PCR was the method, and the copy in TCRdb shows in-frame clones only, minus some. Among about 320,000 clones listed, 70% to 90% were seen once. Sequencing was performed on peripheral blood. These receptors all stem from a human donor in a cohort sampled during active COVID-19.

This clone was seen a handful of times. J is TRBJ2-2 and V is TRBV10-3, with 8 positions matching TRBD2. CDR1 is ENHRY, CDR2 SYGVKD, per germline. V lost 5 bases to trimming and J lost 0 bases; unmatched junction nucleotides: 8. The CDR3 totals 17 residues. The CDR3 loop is CAISNSGGSANTGELFF. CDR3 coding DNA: TGTGCCATCAGTAACAGCGGGGGATCCGCGAACACCGGGGAGCTGTTTTTT.

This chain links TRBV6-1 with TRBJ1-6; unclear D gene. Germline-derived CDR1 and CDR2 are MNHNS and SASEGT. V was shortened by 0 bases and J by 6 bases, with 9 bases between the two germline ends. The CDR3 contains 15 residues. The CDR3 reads CASSEAGKFNSPLHF. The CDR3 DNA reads TGTGCCAGCAGTGAAGCGGGCAAATTTAATTCACCCCTCCACTTT.

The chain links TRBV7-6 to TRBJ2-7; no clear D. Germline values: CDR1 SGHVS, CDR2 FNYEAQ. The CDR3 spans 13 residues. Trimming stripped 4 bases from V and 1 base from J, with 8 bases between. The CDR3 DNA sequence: TGTGCCAGCAGCTCCGTATCGTCCTACGAGCAGTACTTC. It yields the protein CASSSVSSYEQYF. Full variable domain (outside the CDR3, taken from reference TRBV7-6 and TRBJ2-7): GAGVSQSPRYKVTKRGQDVALRCDPISGHVSLYWYRQALGQGPEFLTYFNYEAQQDKSGLPNDRFSAERPEGSISTLTIQRTEQRDSAMYRCASSSVSSYEQYFGPGTRLTVT.

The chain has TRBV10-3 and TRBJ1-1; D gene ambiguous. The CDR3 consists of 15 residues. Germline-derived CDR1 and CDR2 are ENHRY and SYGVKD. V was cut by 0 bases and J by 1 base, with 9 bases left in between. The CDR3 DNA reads TGTGCCATCAGTGAGTCTCTACAGTCGAACACTGAAGCTTTCTTT. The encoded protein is CAISESLQSNTEAFF.

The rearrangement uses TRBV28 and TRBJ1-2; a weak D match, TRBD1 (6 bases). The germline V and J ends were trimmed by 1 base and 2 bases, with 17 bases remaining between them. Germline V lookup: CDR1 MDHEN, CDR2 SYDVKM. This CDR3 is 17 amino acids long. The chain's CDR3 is CASSLSPRGALNYGYTF. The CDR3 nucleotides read TGTGCCAGCAGTTTATCCCCACGGGGGGCCCTGAACTATGGCTACACCTTC.

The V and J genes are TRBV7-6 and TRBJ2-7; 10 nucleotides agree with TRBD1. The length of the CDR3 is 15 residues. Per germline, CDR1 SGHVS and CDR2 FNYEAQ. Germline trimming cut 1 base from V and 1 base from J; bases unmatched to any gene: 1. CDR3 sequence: CASSLGTGGSYEQYF. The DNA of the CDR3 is TGTGCCAGCAGCTTAGGGACAGGGGGTTCCTACGAGCAGTACTTC.

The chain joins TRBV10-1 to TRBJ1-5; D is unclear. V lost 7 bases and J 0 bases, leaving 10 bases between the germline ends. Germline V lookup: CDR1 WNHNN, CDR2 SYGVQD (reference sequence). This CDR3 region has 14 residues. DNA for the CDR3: TGCGCCAGCAAAACAGTTTATAGCAATCAGCCCCAGCATTTT. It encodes CASKTVYSNQPQHF.

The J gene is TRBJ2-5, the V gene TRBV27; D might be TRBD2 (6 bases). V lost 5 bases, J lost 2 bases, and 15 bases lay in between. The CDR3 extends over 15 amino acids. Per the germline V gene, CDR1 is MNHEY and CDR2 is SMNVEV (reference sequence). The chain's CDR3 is CASSGNLGGQETQYF. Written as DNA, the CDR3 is TGTGCCAGCAGTGGAAATCTGGGAGGTCAAGAGACCCAGTACTTC.